This T cell receptor beta chain was observed in a study of blood T cell repertoires in COVID-19. The wider study: Italy, Spain and the United States were the sources of the convalescent and acute COVID-19 samples.

This CDR3 is built from 13 residues. V was clipped by 6 bases and J by 1 base, with 9 bases between them. The germline V gene encodes CDR1 KGHSH and CDR2 LQKENI. In the authors' workflow: Estimated nucleated cell counts came from reference gene primer amplification. Some clones are missing from TCRdb's copy, which holds only in-frame ones; the method was immunoSEQ multiplex PCR. The DNA was the basis for D and trimming; V, J and clone size are from that table. The sample has some 80,000 clones, over 75% seen once; the top ten hold over 9.5%. The chain employs TRBV18 and TRBJ1-1; D uncertain. Sample: peripheral blood. This sequence was found in a human donor in a cohort sampled during active COVID-19. As DNA, the CDR3 is TGTGCCAGCTCCCCGGGTCCGAACACTGAAGCTTTCTTT. It yields the protein CASSPGPNTEAFF.